These T cell receptor beta chains were read from a single sample in a study of blood T cell repertoires in COVID-19. Repertoires were generated with immunoSEQ multiplex PCR, while TCRdb's copy carries only in-frame clones and drops some. This sample has over 120,000 clones, with 70% to 90% found just once. The specimen sequenced was peripheral blood. The receptor set was obtained from a human donor with acute or convalescent COVID-19. The donor label of this sample is uncertain. The CDR3 runs from the conserved cysteine through the conserved F or W. A D gene is named only where the DNA matches it firmly. Rows may omit the clone size; those that give it use once, few, many or a size class.

J: TRBJ2-1; V: TRBV19; D: TRBD2; size: -; DNA: TGTGCCAGTAAGAGTGTAGCGGGACGGGGTGAGCAGTTCTTC; CDR3: CASKSVAGRGEQFF
J: TRBJ2-3; V: TRBV24-1; D: -; size: once; DNA: TGTGCCACCATGTCTCCGACTCCCACAGATACGCAGTATTTT; CDR3: CATMSPTPTDTQYF
J: TRBJ2-3; V: TRBV20-1; D: -; size: -; DNA: TGCAGTGCTAGTCATCCAGGGGATTTGGCAGATACGCAGTATTTT; CDR3: CSASHPGDLADTQYF
J: TRBJ1-5; V: TRBV29-1; D: -; size: -; DNA: TGCAGCGTGACGGACAGCCTCAATCAGCCCCAGCATTTT; CDR3: CSVTDSLNQPQHF
J: TRBJ1-2; V: TRBV18; D: -; size: -; DNA: TGTGCCAGCTCACGAGAGAGGAGCCCTAACTATGGCTACACCTTC; CDR3: CASSRERSPNYGYTF
J: TRBJ1-2; V: TRBV19; D: TRBD1; size: -; DNA: TGTGCCAGTAGTCGGGGACAGGCCGGCTATGGCTACACCTTC; CDR3: CASSRGQAGYGYTF
J: TRBJ1-1; V: TRBV28; D: TRBD1; size: -; DNA: TGTGCCATCCTCCCGGGACAGGTTTGGAACACTGAAGCTTTCTTT; CDR3: CAILPGQVWNTEAFF
J: TRBJ1-6; V: TRBV13; D: -; size: few; DNA: TGTGCCAGCAGCCCCGGACAGTATAATTCACCCCTCCACTTT; CDR3: CASSPGQYNSPLHF
J: TRBJ2-1; V: TRBV3-1/TRBV3-2; D: TRBD2; size: -; DNA: TGTGCCAGCAGCCAACTAGCGGGGGGCCGGCACAATGAGCAGTTCTTC; CDR3: CASSQLAGGRHNEQFF
J: TRBJ2-1; V: TRBV27; D: TRBD2; size: -; DNA: TGTGCCAGCAGTATCTTAGCGGGGGTCGGGTACAATGAGCAGTTCTTC; CDR3: CASSILAGVGYNEQFF
J: TRBJ1-6; V: TRBV6-6; D: -; size: once; DNA: TGTGCCAGCAGTATAACAGGGAATTCACCCCTCCACTTT; CDR3: CASSITGNSPLHF